This T cell receptor (beta chain) was documented in a study of blood T cell repertoires in COVID-19 (TCRdb year 2020). Some background on the complete study: The collaborator samples originated in the United States, Italy and Spain and spanned the acute and convalescent phases of COVID-19. Samples came from the ongoing ImmuneRACE study (first 160 participants) plus 1,254 subjects from 6 global collaborators. The material from the prospective study consisted of cDNA or gDNA derived from T cells, B-cell-depleted T cells, or PBMCs. A freely available public database, intended as a resource for researchers studying the immune response to SARS-CoV-2, is where the repertoires were released. Subjects who had been exposed to COVID-19, were actively infected with it, or had recovered from it provided the deeply sampled blood TCRbeta repertoires that made up the dataset. Nearly every sample came with metadata listing a de-identified subject ID, COVID-19 status, age in years and sex. Where available, HLA class I and class II types were obtained from metadata supplied by the sample provider rather than from assay-based typing.

At one collaborating source in Seattle, patients were enrolled during active infection and were followed longitudinally through the course of disease. Collaborating institutions collected whole blood in K2EDTA tubes following their own protocols. For TCRbeta analysis, collaborators shipped samples as frozen whole blood, isolated PBMCs, or DNA extracted from either of those sample types. About this clone itself: Its antigen specificity is not known. No base-level quality is on record; no much larger clone is a single base apart.

The germline V gene sets CDR1 to SGHRS and CDR2 to YFSETQ. V is trimmed back by 0 bases and J by 7 bases, and the junction contains 5 bases that no gene match accounts for. The CDR3 numbers 15 residues from cysteine through phenylalanine. The sequence is cut down to CDR3 DNA, 45 bases in frame from base 1. General conclusions and limits of the study: The quantity of clinical and demographic metadata differed by source and by participant and was supplied without curation.

TCRbeta CDR3 regions were amplified from genomic DNA by means of the immunoSEQ Assay, a bias-controlled multiplex PCR. As for the original processing: The number of nucleated cells in each sample was estimated by amplification of reference gene primers within the assay. To quantify the absolute abundance of each unique TCRbeta CDR3 rearrangement, sequence reads were collapsed and filtered. Productive Simpson clonality was computed per sample as the square root of Simpson's diversity index over productive rearrangements. The clones in this table, taken by TCRdb from immuneACCESS, are in-frame only. Not every clone is retained; where verified, under half of the shortfall comes from an unresolved V gene, and the cause of the rest is unknown. V and J calls and clone size come straight from that table; D and trimming were deduced from the DNA. The sample data list some 45,000 clones, and 93% of these were observed just once. Over 0.95% of the sample goes to the ten largest clones.

Sequencing input: peripheral blood. Recombination joined TRBV5-1 with TRBJ2-2; 8 nucleotides in the junction match TRBD2. The receptor was isolated from a man in his sixties with COVID-19, enrolled during active disease. The CDR3 protein sequence reads: CASSLAGGSIGELFF. The bases read TGCGCCAGCAGCTTGGCGGGAGGGTCGATCGGGGAGCTGTTTTTT.